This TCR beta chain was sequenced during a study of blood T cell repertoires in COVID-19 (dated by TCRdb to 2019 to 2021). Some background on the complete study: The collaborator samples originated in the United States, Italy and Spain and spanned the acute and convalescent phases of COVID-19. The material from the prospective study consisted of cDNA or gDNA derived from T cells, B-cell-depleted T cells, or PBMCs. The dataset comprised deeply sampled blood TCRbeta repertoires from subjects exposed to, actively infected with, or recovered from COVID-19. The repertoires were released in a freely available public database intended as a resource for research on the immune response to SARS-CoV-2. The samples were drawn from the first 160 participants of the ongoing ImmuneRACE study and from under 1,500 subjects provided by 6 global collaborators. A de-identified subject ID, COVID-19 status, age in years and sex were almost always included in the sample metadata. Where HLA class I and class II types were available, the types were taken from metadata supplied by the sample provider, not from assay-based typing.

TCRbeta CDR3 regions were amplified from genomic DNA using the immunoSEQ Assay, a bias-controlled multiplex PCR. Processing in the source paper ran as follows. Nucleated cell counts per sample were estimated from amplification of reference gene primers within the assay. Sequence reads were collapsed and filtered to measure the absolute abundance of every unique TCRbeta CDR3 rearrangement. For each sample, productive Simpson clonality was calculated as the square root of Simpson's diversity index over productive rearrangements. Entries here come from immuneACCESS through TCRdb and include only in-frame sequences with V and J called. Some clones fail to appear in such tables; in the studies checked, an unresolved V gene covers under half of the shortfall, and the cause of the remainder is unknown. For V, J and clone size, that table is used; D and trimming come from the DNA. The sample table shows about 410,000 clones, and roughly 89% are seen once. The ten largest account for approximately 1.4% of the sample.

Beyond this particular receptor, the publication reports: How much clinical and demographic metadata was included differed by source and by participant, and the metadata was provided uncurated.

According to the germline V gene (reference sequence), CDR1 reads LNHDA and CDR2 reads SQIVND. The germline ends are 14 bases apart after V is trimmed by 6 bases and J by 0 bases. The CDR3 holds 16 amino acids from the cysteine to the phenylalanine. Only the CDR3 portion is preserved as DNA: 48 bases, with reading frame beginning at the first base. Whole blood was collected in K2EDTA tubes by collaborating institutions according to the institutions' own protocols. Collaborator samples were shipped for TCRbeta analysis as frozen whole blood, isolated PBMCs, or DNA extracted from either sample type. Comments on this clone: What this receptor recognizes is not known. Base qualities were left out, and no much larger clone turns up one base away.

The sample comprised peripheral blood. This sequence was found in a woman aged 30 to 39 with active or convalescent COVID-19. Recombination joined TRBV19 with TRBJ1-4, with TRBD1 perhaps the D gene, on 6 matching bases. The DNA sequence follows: TGTGCCAGTAGCAGCCCCAGGACAGCAACTAATGAAAAACTGTTTTTT. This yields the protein CASSSPRTATNEKLFF.